These 15 T cell receptor beta chains were all obtained from the same sample, sequenced in a study of CD8 T cells in ankylosing spondylitis. TCRdb passed the 5' RACE reads through MiXCR, listing each CDR3 protein once. The table lists nearly 250,000 distinct CDR3 sequences, roughly 32% of them singletons. The specimen sequenced was blood, either unsorted or a sorted T cell fraction (not recorded which). The receptors originated from a male donor with ankylosing spondylitis or in good health (not recorded which).

The chain recombines TRBV21-1 with TRBJ2-1; the table names TRBD1, a call not compared with the DNA. TRBV21-1 is assigned pseudogene status. The CDR3 runs 11 residues. The CDR3 DNA is TGTGCCAGCAGGGGGACAGGTGAGCAGTTCTTC. Protein: CASRGTGEQFF.

This rearrangement joins TRBV7-9 to TRBJ2-7; no reliable D call. Trimming removed 4 bases at V and 2 bases at J, with 15 bases between. The CDR3 length is 15 residues. The germline CDR1 and CDR2 sequences are SEHNR and FQNEAQ (reference sequence). CDR3 bases: TGTGCCAGCAGCTCCCAGGCGGAAGGGACCTACGAGCAGTACTTC. It yields the protein CASSSQAEGTYEQYF.

The chain links TRBV6-6 to TRBJ1-1, with D hard to call. The V gene's germline CDR1 is MNHNY and CDR2 SVGAGI (reference sequence). The CDR3 is 13 residues long. V was pared by 7 bases and J by 1 base, with 10 bases between. CDR3 sequence: CASTRLSNTEAFF. The CDR3 region has the DNA TGTGCCAGCACCCGGCTATCGAACACTGAAGCTTTCTTT.

The J gene is TRBJ2-2, the V gene TRBV28; D is unclear. This CDR3 contains 13 residues. Germline CDR1 MDHEN, CDR2 SYDVKM. Deletions cut 7 bases from V and 1 base from J, with 7 bases between. CDR3 amino acids: CASTRQNTGELFF. For the CDR3, the DNA is TGTGCCAGCACCCGTCAGAACACCGGGGAGCTGTTTTTT.

This clonotype was picked up a small number of times. Relative to the germline gene, one junction end is altered; a read error may explain this. The V and J genes are TRBV7-7 and TRBJ2-5; TRBD1 might be the D (5 bases). This CDR3 contains 14 residues. The germline CDR1 and CDR2 sequences are SSHAT and FNYEAQ (reference sequence). The CDR3 DNA reads as TGTGCTAGCAGCTTAAGGGGTTCCCAAGAGACCCAGTACTTC. This codes for CASSLRGSQETQYF.

This chain uses TRBV29-1 with TRBJ1-1, with D uncertain. Looked up from germline, CDR1 is SQVTM and CDR2 is ANQGSEA. V gave up 0 bases and J gave up 0 bases, with 2 bases separating them. This CDR3 spans 12 amino acids. The CDR3 DNA is TGCAGCGTTGAAGAAATGAACACTGAAGCTTTCTTT. Protein sequence: CSVEEMNTEAFF.

This clonotype was picked up a small number of times. The CDR3 DNA reads as TGTGCCAGCAGCTCCGGACCGGGACAGGAGTTCTATGGCTACACCTTC. Its translation is CASSSGPGQEFYGYTF. The gene calls are TRBV7-8 and TRBJ1-2, with 8 bases identical to TRBD1. V shed 4 bases, J shed 4 bases, and the junction held 11 bases outside the gene matches. Germline V CDR1 and CDR2: SGHVS, FQNEAQ. CDR3 length: 16 residues.

This clonotype was picked up a small number of times. This chain connects TRBV6-1 to TRBJ2-1, with 7 bases identical to TRBD1. Germline V lookup: CDR1 MNHNS, CDR2 SASEGT. V dropped 7 bases and J dropped 7; count of bases not matched to a gene: 16. CDR3 length: 16 amino acids. For the CDR3, the DNA is TGTGCCAGCACCGCATCGACAGGGCTCGGGTGGAATGAGCAGTTCTTC. This gives the protein CASTASTGLGWNEQFF.

This clonotype was observed a few times. The chain has TRBV12-3 or TRBV12-4 and TRBJ2-1; D is uncertain. This CDR3 has 10 amino acids. Trimming left V 7 bases short and J 8 bases short, with 6 bases between. The DNA of the CDR3 is TGTGCCAGCAAGGGCTATGAGCAGTTCTTC. Its translation is CASKGYEQFF.

The gene calls are TRBV9 and TRBJ1-6; 10 bases match TRBD1. From germline, CDR1 is SGDLS and CDR2 YYNGEE. The CDR3 has 15 amino acids. Trimming removed 0 bases from V and 8 bases from J; junction bases left unmatched: 2. The CDR3 loop is CASSVEGTGDSPLHF. Here the CDR3 DNA reads TGTGCCAGCAGCGTAGAAGGGACAGGGGATTCACCCCTCCACTTT.

This clonotype was seen ten or more times. This rearrangement joins TRBV12-3 or TRBV12-4 to TRBJ2-5; D call uncertain. The germline V and J ends were trimmed by 6 bases and 2 bases, with 10 bases remaining between them. CDR3 size: 13 residues. The CDR3 DNA follows: TGTGCCAGCAGCCCCCCGTCGCAAGAGACCCAGTACTTC. This codes for CASSPPSQETQYF.

The V call is TRBV3-1, the J call TRBJ1-2; D uncertain. Trimming shortened V by 2 bases and J by 8 bases, and 9 bases separated the two germline ends. Germline CDR1 and CDR2: LGHDT and YNNKEL (reference sequence). The CDR3 covers 12 residues. CDR3 loop: CASSQWGDGYTF. The CDR3 nucleotides are TGTGCCAGCAGCCAATGGGGAGACGGCTACACCTTC.

The chain uses TRBV5-1 and TRBJ2-7; D is tentatively TRBD1 or TRBD2 (5 bases each). The CDR3 loop spans 15 amino acids. Trimming left V 6 bases short and J 4 bases short, with 20 bases between. Germline V CDR1 and CDR2: SGHRS, YFSETQ. The CDR3 here is CASTLKPGTEYEQYF. The CDR3 region has the DNA TGCGCCAGCACCTTAAAGCCCGGGACGGAGTACGAGCAGTACTTC.

This chain connects TRBV29-1 to TRBJ2-7, with a weak D call TRBD1 (6 bases). Germline lookup yields CDR1 SQVTM and CDR2 ANQGSEA. V lost 4 bases and J lost 2, with 15 bases in between. The CDR3 is 14 residues long. The CDR3 loop is CSVAPEGGPYEQYF. CDR3 DNA: TGCAGCGTTGCCCCGGAAGGGGGTCCCTACGAGCAGTACTTC.

The V gene is TRBV3-1, the J gene TRBJ2-3; D perhaps matches TRBD2 (6 bases). The length of the CDR3 is 18 residues. The V gene lost 3 bases and the J gene lost 6 bases, with 25 bases spanning the gap. From germline, CDR1 is LGHDT and CDR2 YNNKEL (reference sequence). The CDR3 DNA sequence: TGTGCCAGCAGCCAGCACGGCCGGGACGTTCGTCGGGAGGATACGCAGTATTTT. Amino acid sequence: CASSQHGRDVRREDTQYF.